The T cell receptor (beta chain) described here comes from a study of shared clonotypes between healthy human individuals. This CDR3 is 15 amino acids long. The junction had 7 bases not matched to a gene; V was cut back by 6 bases and J by 6 bases. Germline lookup yields CDR1 MDHEN and CDR2 SYDVKM. About this clone itself: The antigen is unknown.

Measured with immunoSEQ multiplex PCR; TCRdb has only the in-frame clones, and not every one. The sample carries under 600,000 clones, roughly 98% recorded once. Study-wide results and limits: The represented genetic and exposure-history diversity was limited by the small number of donors. Of the naive CD4 clonotypes, around 4.9% were shared across four donors. Generation probabilities were higher for clonotypes shared across all four sorted-subset donors than for unshared ones.

Only CD45RO-negative cells positively selected for CCR7 counted as naive CD8 cells, so terminally differentiated effector memory CD45RA+ cells were excluded. The J gene is TRBJ2-2, the V gene TRBV28; 10 bases align to TRBD2. The receptor was derived from a man aged 25-45 years in good health. Sample: naive CD8+ T cells sorted from blood. This CDR3 reads CASSSGTSEPGELFF. The DNA of the CDR3 is TGTGCCAGCAGCTCCGGGACTAGCGAGCCCGGGGAGCTGTTTTTT.